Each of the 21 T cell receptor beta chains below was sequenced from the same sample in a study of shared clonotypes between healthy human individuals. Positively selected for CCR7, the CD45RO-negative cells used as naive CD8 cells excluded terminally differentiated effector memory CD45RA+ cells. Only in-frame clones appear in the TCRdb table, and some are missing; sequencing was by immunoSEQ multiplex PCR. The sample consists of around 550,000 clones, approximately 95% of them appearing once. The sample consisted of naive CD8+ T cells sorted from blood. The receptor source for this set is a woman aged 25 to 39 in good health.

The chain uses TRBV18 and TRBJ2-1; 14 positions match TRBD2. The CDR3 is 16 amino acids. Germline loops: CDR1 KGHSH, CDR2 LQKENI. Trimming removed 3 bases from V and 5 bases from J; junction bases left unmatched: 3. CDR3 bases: TGTGCCAGCTCACCTCCGACTAGCGGGAGGGACAATGAGCAGTTCTTC. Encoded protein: CASSPPTSGRDNEQFF.

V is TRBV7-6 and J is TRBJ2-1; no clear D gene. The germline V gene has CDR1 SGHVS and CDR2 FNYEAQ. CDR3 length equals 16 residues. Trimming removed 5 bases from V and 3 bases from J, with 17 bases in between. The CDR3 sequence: CASSPNSDLDYNEQFF. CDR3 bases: TGTGCCAGCAGCCCGAACTCTGATCTAGACTACAATGAGCAGTTCTTC.

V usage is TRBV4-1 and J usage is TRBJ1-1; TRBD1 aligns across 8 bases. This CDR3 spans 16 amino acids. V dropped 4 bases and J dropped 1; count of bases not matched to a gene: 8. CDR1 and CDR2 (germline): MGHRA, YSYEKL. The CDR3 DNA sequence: TGCGCCAGCAGCCTTGGGACAGGAGTTTCGAACACTGAAGCTTTCTTT. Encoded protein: CASSLGTGVSNTEAFF.

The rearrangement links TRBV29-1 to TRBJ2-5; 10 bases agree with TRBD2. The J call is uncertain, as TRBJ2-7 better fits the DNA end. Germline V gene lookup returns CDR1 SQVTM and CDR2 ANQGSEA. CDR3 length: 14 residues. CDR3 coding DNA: TGCAGCCTTAAAGCGGGAGGGCCCTCCTACGAGCAGTACTTC. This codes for CSLKAGGPSYEQYF.

CDR3 amino acids: CASSPDRNYEQYF. The CDR3 DNA reads as TGTGCCAGCAGTCCGGACAGGAACTACGAGCAGTACTTC. The chain recombines TRBV28 with TRBJ2-7; 7 bases are shared with TRBD1. The ends lost 5 bases at V and 3 bases at J; junction bases unmatched: 4. Germline V gene sequence: CDR1 MDHEN, CDR2 SYDVKM. There are 13 residues in the CDR3.

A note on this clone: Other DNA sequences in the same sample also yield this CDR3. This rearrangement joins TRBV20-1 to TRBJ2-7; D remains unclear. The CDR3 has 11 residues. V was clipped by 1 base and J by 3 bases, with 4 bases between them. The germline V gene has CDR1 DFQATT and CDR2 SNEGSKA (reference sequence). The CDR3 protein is CSARAGYEQYF. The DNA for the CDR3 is TGCAGTGCTAGAGCTGGCTACGAGCAGTACTTC.

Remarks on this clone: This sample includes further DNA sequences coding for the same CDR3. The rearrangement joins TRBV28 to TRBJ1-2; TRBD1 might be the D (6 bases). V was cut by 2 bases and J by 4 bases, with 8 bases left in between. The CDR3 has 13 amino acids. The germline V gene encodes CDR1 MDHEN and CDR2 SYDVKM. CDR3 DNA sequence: TGTGCCAGCAGTTTAAGGGGGGGCTATGGCTACACCTTC. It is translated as CASSLRGGYGYTF.

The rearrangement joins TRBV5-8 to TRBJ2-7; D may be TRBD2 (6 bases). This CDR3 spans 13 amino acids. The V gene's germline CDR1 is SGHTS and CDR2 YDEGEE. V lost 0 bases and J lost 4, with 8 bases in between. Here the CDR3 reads CASSLERVYEQYF. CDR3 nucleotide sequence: TGTGCCAGCAGCTTGGAGCGGGTTTACGAGCAGTACTTC.

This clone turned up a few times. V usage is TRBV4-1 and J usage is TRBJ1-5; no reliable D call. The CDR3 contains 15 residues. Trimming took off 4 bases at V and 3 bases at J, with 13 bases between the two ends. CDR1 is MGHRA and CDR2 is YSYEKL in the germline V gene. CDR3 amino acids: CASSLRNTNNQPQHF. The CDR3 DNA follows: TGCGCCAGCAGCCTTAGGAACACGAACAATCAGCCCCAGCATTTT.

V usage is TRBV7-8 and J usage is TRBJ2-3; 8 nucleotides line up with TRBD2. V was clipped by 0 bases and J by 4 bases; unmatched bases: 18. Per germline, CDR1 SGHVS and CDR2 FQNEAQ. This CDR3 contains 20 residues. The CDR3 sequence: CASSLALRSGRQSTADTQYF. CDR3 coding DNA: TGTGCCAGCAGCTTAGCGCTCAGAAGCGGGAGACAAAGCACAGCAGATACGCAGTATTTT.

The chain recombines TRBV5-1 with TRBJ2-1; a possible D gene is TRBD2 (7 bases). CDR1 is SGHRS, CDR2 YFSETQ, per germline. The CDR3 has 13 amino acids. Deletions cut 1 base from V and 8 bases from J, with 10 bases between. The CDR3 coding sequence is TGCGCCAGCAGCTTGTACGGGGGGCATGAGCAGTTCTTC. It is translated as CASSLYGGHEQFF.

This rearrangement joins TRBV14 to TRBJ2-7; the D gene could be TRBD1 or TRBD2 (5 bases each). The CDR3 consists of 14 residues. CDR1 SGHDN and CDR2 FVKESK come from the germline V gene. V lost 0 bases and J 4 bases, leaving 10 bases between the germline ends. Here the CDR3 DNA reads TGTGCCAGCAGCCAAGAAGGGGACGGGTACGAGCAGTACTTC. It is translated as CASSQEGDGYEQYF.

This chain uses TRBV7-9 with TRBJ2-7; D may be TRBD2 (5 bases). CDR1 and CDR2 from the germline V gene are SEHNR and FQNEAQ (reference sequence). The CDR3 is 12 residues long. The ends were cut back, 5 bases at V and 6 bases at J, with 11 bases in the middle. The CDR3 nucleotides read TGTGCCAGCAGCCAAGGGAGTCGCGAGCAGTACTTC. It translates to CASSQGSREQYF.

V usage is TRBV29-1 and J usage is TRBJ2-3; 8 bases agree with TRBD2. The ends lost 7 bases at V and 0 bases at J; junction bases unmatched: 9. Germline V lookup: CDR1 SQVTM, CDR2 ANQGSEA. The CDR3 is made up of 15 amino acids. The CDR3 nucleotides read TGCAGCGCCAAAACTAGCGGTGCTAGCACAGATACGCAGTATTTT. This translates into CSAKTSGASTDTQYF.

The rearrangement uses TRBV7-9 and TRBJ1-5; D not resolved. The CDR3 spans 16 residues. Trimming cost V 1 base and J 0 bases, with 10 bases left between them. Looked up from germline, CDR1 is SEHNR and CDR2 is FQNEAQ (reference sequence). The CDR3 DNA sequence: TGTGCCAGCAGCTTAGGGTATAGCTATAGCAATCAGCCCCAGCATTTT. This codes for CASSLGYSYSNQPQHF.

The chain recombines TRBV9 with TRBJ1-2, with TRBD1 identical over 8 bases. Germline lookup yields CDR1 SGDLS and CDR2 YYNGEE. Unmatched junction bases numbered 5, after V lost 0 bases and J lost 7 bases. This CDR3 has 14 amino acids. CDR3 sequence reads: CASSVEDRGSGYTF. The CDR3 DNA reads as TGTGCCAGCAGCGTAGAAGACAGGGGAAGTGGCTACACCTTC.

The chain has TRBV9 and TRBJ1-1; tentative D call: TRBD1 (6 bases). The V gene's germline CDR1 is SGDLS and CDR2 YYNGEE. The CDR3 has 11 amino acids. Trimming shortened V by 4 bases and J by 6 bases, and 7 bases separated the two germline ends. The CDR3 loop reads CASSPGAEAFF. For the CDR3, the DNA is TGTGCCAGCAGCCCAGGGGCTGAAGCTTTCTTT.

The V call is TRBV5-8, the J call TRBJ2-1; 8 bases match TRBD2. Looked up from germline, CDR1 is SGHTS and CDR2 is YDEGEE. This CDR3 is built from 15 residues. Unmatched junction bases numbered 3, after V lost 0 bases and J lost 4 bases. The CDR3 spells CASSLELAAYNEQFF. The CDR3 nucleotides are TGTGCCAGCAGCTTGGAACTAGCGGCGTACAATGAGCAGTTCTTC. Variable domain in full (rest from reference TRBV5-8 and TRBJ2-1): EAGVTQSPTHLIKTRGQQATLRCSPISGHTSVYWYQQALGLGLQFLLWYDEGEERNRGNFPPRFSGRQFPNYSSELNVNALELEDSALYLCASSLELAAYNEQFFGPGTRLTVL.

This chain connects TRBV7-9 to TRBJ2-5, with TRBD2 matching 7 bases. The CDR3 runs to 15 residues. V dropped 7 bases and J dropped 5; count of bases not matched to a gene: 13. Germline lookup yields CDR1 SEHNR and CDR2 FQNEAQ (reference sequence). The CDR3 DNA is TGTGCCAGCACCCAGGAGGGATCCGGGGGGGAGACCCAGTACTTC. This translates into CASTQEGSGGETQYF.

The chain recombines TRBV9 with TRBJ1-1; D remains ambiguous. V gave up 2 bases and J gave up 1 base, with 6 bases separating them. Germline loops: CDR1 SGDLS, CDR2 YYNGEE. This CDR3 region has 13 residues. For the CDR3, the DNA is TGTGCCAGCAGCGTTCAGAGGAACACTGAAGCTTTCTTT. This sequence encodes CASSVQRNTEAFF.

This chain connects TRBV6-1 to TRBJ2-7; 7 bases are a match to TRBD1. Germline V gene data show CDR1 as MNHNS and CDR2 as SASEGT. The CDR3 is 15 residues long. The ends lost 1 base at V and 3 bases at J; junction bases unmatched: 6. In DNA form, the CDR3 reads TGTGCCAGCAGTGAAGGTACTTGGACAGGCTACGAGCAGTACTTC. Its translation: CASSEGTWTGYEQYF.